This T cell receptor beta chain came from a study of blood T cell repertoires in COVID-19. Whole-study context: Samples came from the United States, Italy and Spain, spanning acute and convalescent COVID-19. T cells, B-cell-depleted T cells, or PBMCs supplied cDNA or gDNA.

CDR3 length: 20 amino acids. Trimming removed 6 bases from V and 8 bases from J; junction bases left unmatched: 22. The germline CDR1 and CDR2 sequences are MRHNA and SNTAGT. In the study's own analysis: Reference gene primer amplification gave nucleated cell count estimates. The repertoire was sequenced with immunoSEQ multiplex PCR; TCRdb's copy has only in-frame clones and lacks some. V and J calls and clone size follow that table, whereas D and trimming were derived from the DNA. Of around 250,000 clones in the sample, roughly 85% were seen once. The chain uses TRBV6-4 and TRBJ2-1, with TRBD2 identical over 13 bases. Source material: peripheral blood. The TCR sequence derives from a man aged 45-65 years with active or convalescent COVID-19. The DNA for the CDR3 is TGTGCCAGCAGGCCCAGACAGGGGGCGACTAGCGGGAGGCCTATGGATGAGCAGTTCTTC. This translates into CASRPRQGATSGRPMDEQFF.